This T cell receptor beta chain comes out of a study of T cell changes during pregnancy in multiple sclerosis (dated by TCRdb to about 2019). With respect to the entire study: In women with multiple sclerosis, the researchers looked at how the T cell repertoire shifted as pregnancy progressed.

The method was the immunoSEQ multiplex PCR assay. What TCRdb holds here is the immuneACCESS table cut down to in-frame rearrangements. Part of the clones is not present; checked against another copy, under half of the missing clones reflect an unresolved V gene, and the others are unexplained. In all, the sample holds tens of thousands of clones, and 92% of those were seen once. 0.6% to 0.85% of the sample is taken by the ten largest. Its CDR3 holds 15 amino acids, cysteine through phenylalanine. Left in the record is the CDR3 DNA by itself, 45 bases read in frame from the first base. This clone was seen only once. There is no known antigen for this receptor. One base away there is no much larger clone; base qualities are not given.

Sequences were derived from CD4+ T cells from peripheral blood mononuclear cells, sampled in the third trimester of pregnancy. The clonotype originates from a female donor with multiple sclerosis, enrolled in a pregnancy study. Recombination linked TRBV12-2 to TRBJ1-5; whether TRBD1, the table's D call, matches the DNA was not checked. TRBV12-2 is noted as a pseudogene. The bases read TGTGCAAGTCGCTCCTTTAGGGACAGTCATCAGCCCCAGCATTTT. This gives the protein CASRSFRDSHQPQHF.